At least ten counts were recorded for the clone carrying this T cell receptor (beta chain). This specimen comes from a study of Graves' ophthalmopathy and Graves' hyperthyroidism. Amplifying from RNA transcripts, the study obtained TCR beta CDR3 regions. First-round RT-PCR with HTBI primers preceded a second-round multiplex PCR. TCRdb re-called the multiplex PCR reads with MiXCR, one entry per CDR3 protein. The data contain 450,000 or so distinct CDR3 sequences, about an eighth of them seen just once; the ten biggest clones take up over 7.5%. The length of the CDR3 is 17 residues. Trimming at V came to 6 bases and at J to 4 bases, leaving 10 bases not matched to a gene.

The material sequenced was blood. V gene TRBV12-3 or TRBV12-4 combines with J gene TRBJ2-7; 15 positions agree with TRBD2. The source of this sequence is a woman in her twenties or thirties with Graves' ophthalmopathy. The CDR3 DNA sequence: TGTGCCAGCAGCGGGACTAGCGGGAGGAGAGGTTCTTACGAGCAGTACTTC. The encoded protein is CASSGTSGRRGSYEQYF.